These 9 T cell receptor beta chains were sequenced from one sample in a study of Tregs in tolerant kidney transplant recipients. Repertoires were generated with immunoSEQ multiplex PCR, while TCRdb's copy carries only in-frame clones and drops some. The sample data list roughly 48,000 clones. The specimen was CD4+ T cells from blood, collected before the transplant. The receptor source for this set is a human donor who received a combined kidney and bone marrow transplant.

CDR3 residues: CASSLILVGGVGPYEQYF. The sequenced part of the CDR3 DNA is TGTGCCAGCAGCTTGATCCTTGTCGGGGGGGTCGGACCCTACGAG. V is TRBV7-7 and J is TRBJ2-7; 8 nucleotides line up with TRBD2. The DNA ends 3 residues before the CDR3 does, and the rest of the CDR3 is filled in from the germline J gene. V trimming: 3 bases; J trimming: 2 bases; junction bases outside the gene matches: 15. Germline V gives CDR1 SSHAT, CDR2 FNYEAQ (reference sequence). This CDR3 has 18 residues.

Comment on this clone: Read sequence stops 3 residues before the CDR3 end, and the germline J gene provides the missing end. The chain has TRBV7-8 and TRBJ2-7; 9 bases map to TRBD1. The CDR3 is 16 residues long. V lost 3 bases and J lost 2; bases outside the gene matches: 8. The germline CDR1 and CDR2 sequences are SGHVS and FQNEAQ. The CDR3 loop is CASSLAGTGWPYEQYF. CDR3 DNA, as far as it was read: TGTGCCAGCAGCTTGGCCGGGACAGGGTGGCCCTACGAG.

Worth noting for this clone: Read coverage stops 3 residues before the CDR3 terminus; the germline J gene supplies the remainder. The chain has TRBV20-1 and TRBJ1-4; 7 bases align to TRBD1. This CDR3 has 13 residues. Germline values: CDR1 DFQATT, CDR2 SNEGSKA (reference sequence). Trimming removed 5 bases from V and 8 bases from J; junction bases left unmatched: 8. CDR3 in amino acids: CSAAQGVGEKLFF. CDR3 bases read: TGCAGTGCTGCCCAGGGGGTGGGAGAAAAA.

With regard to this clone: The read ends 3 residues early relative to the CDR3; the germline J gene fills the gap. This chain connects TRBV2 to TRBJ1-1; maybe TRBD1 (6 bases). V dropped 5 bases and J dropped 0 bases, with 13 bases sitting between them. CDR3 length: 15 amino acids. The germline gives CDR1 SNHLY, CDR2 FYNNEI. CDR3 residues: CASSPQGLLNTEAFF. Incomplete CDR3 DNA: TGTGCCAGCAGTCCGCAGGGGTTGTTGAACACTGAA.

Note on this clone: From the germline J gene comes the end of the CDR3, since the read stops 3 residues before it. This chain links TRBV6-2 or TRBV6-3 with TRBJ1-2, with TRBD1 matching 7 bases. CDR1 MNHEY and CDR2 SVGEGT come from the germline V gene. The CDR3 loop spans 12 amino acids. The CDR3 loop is CASNGQEPYYTF. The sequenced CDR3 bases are TGTGCCAGCAACGGACAGGAGCCCTAT.

The chain's CDR3 is CASSGSATNEKLFF. CDR3 DNA, as far as it was read: TGTGCCAGCAGTGGATCGGCAACTAATGAAAAA. The gene calls are TRBV2 and TRBJ1-4; D unclear. The CDR3 is cut off 3 residues early in the read; its end comes from the germline J gene. Germline V lookup: CDR1 SNHLY, CDR2 FYNNEI. The V end lost 4 bases, the J end lost 0 bases, and 6 bases lay between the germline ends. The CDR3 spans 14 residues.

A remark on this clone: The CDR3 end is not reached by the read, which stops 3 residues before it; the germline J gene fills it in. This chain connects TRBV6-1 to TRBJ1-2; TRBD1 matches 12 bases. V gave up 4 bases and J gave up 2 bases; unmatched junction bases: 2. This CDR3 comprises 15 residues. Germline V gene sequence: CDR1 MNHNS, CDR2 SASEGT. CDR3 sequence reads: CASSGGTGGNYGYTF. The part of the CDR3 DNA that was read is TGTGCCAGCAGTGGAGGGACAGGGGGCAACTATGGC.

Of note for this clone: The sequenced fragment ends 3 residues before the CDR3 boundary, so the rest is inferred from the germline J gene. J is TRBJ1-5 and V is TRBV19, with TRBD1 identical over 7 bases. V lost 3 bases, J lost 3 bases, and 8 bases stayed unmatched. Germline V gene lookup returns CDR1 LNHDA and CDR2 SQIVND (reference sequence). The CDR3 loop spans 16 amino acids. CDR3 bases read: TGTGCCAGTAGTATTTCCGGGACAGAATCCAATCAGCCC. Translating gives CASSISGTESNQP. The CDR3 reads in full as CASSISGTESNQPQHF.

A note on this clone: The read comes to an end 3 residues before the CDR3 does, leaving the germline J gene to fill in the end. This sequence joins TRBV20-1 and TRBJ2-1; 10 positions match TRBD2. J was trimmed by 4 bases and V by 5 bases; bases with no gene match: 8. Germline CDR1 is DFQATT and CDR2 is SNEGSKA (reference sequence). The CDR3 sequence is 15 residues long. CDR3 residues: CSAPQGLAYYNEQFF. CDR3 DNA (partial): TGCAGTGCTCCACAGGGACTAGCGTATTACAATGAG.